Below are 11 T cell receptor beta chains sequenced from a single sample in a study of T-cell memory formation after mild COVID-19. TCRdb re-called the 5' RACE reads with MiXCR, one entry per CDR3 protein. The profile shows about 350,000 distinct CDR3 sequences, over 25% of them singletons. Sequenced input: PBMCs or a T cell subset sorted from them (not recorded which). These receptors all come from an adult woman who had mild COVID-19 (a few samples of this study predate the infection). Cell type and time point are not known.

This rearrangement joins TRBV6-5 to TRBJ1-1; D remains unclear. Trimming left V 0 bases short and J 3 bases short, with 5 bases between. CDR3 length: 13 residues. Germline CDR1 reads MNHEY; CDR2 reads SVGAGI. The CDR3 is CASSYSRYTEAFF. The CDR3 nucleotides are TGTGCCAGCAGTTACTCTCGGTACACTGAAGCTTTCTTT.

This rearrangement joins TRBV20-1 to TRBJ1-2; maybe TRBD1 (6 bases). The CDR3 has 12 amino acids. The germline V gene encodes CDR1 DFQATT and CDR2 SNEGSKA (reference sequence). V was cut by 2 bases and J by 7 bases, with 11 bases left in between. The CDR3 protein is CSARKEGVGYTF. CDR3 sequence (DNA): TGCAGTGCTAGAAAGGAGGGGGTTGGCTACACCTTC.

This clonotype has only a few counts. The V and J genes are TRBV7-3 and TRBJ2-2; D remains ambiguous. There are 12 residues in the CDR3. Between the trimmed V and J ends, which lost 4 bases and 8 bases, there was a span of 8 bases. The germline gives CDR1 SGHTA, CDR2 FQGTGA. CDR3 nucleotides: TGTGCCAGCAGCTCTACAATGGGGGAGCTGTTTTTT. Translated, it gives CASSSTMGELFF. The variable domain in full, with the rest retrieved from reference TRBV7-3 and TRBJ2-2, is GAGVSQTPSNKVTEKGKYVELRCDPISGHTALYWYRQSLGQGPEFLIYFQGTGAADDSGLPNDRFFAVRPEGSVSTLKIQRTERGDSAVYLCASSSTMGELFFGEGSRLTVL.

This clonotype has just a few counts. CDR3 sequence: CASSFGPSSGSGANVLTF. CDR3 DNA sequence: TGTGCCAGCTCGTTTGGCCCAAGTTCTGGATCTGGGGCCAACGTCCTGACTTTC. The rearrangement joins TRBV18 to TRBJ2-6; D ambiguous. V lost 6 bases, J lost 1 base, and 19 bases lay in between. The CDR3 loop spans 18 amino acids. Germline V gene sequence: CDR1 KGHSH, CDR2 LQKENI.

The chain uses TRBV7-9 and TRBJ2-3, with 7 nucleotides matching TRBD1. V shed 4 bases, J shed 4 bases, and the junction held 5 bases outside the gene matches. CDR1 is SEHNR, CDR2 FQNEAQ, per germline (reference sequence). This CDR3 contains 14 residues. CDR3 region: CASSSTGNADTQYF. The CDR3 nucleotides are TGTGCCAGCAGCTCGACAGGGAACGCAGATACGCAGTATTTT.

This clonotype was seen more than once but under ten times. This sequence joins TRBV7-8 and TRBJ2-3; unclear D gene. Trimming removed 0 bases at V and 2 bases at J, with 9 bases between. This CDR3 comprises 15 residues. Germline values: CDR1 SGHVS, CDR2 FQNEAQ. This CDR3 reads CASSLAGSFTDTQYF. CDR3 in DNA: TGTGCCAGCAGCTTAGCGGGCTCCTTCACAGATACGCAGTATTTT.

The chain has TRBV7-6 and TRBJ2-1, with D possibly matching TRBD1 (5 bases). The CDR3 sequence is 14 residues long. The germline V gene encodes CDR1 SGHVS and CDR2 FNYEAQ. Trimming shortened V by 6 bases and J by 0 bases, and 9 bases separated the two germline ends. CDR3 amino acids: CASSKRGSYNEQFF. The CDR3 bases are TGTGCCAGCAGTAAAAGGGGCTCCTACAATGAGCAGTTCTTC.

This clonotype was found a few times. The chain links TRBV23-1 to TRBJ1-6, with 8 nucleotides matching TRBD1. TRBV23-1 is an ORF, with its function uncertain. V shed 3 bases and J 9 bases; nucleotides not matched to a gene: 4. The CDR3 is made up of 14 amino acids. CDR3: CASSHTGGSSPLHF. CDR3 nucleotides: TGCGCCAGCAGTCACACAGGGGGTAGTTCACCCCTCCACTTT.

V and J are TRBV5-1 and TRBJ2-5, with TRBD1 matching over 9 bases. The CDR3 covers 15 residues. Trimming at V came to 5 bases and at J to 0 bases, leaving 5 bases not matched to a gene. Germline loops: CDR1 SGHRS, CDR2 YFSETQ. DNA for the CDR3: TGCGCCAGCAGTGGGGGGACAGGGTACCAAGAGACCCAGTACTTC. Translation: CASSGGTGYQETQYF.

This clonotype was detected only a few times. The chain employs TRBV29-1 and TRBJ1-1; TRBD1 is a possible D gene (6 bases). Germline V gene data show CDR1 as SQVTM and CDR2 as ANQGSEA. Deletions cut 8 bases from V and 4 bases from J, with 17 bases between. The CDR3 runs 13 residues. The CDR3 nucleotides are TGCAGCCTCTGGCCCAGGGGAGGCACTGAAGCTTTCTTT. The encoded protein is CSLWPRGGTEAFF.

The chain joins TRBV7-8 to TRBJ1-1, with D perhaps matching TRBD1 (6 bases). The CDR3 runs 20 residues. Trimming cost V 4 bases and J 1 base, with 28 bases left between them. CDR1 and CDR2 from the germline V gene are SGHVS and FQNEAQ. As DNA, the CDR3 is TGTGCCAGCAGCTATCGATCTCAGGGGCGATCGACCAAGGGGAACACTGAAGCTTTCTTT. This sequence encodes CASSYRSQGRSTKGNTEAFF.